This TCR beta chain was identified during a study of blood T cell repertoires in COVID-19. Whole-study context: Whether acute or convalescent, the COVID-19 samples came from the United States, Italy and Spain.

This CDR3 is 13 amino acids long. The V and J ends lost 6 bases and 7 bases respectively, with 16 bases between them. Per germline, CDR1 SQVTM and CDR2 ANQGSEA. Libraries were prepared by immunoSEQ multiplex PCR; TCRdb keeps only in-frame clonotypes and omits some of them. The sample holds around 140,000 clones, roughly nine tenths seen once. The sample consisted of peripheral blood. The TCR sequence derives from a human donor in a cohort sampled during active COVID-19. This chain links TRBV29-1 with TRBJ2-1; the D gene is possibly TRBD1 (5 bases). DNA of the CDR3: TGCAGCGTGAAGGGGTTAGTGGTAAATGAGCAGTTCTTC. Protein sequence: CSVKGLVVNEQFF.